The 29 T cell receptor beta chains reported below all come from one sample, sequenced in a study of cytomegalovirus exposure and HLA in healthy donors. PCR amplification relied on 60 Vbeta primers (plus 13 Jbeta primers). TCRdb keeps only in-frame clones here, not all; method: immunoSEQ multiplex PCR. The table lists approximately 76,000 clones. Sequencing used PBMCs. Receptor source: a man in his late teens or twenties in good health and CMV-seropositive.

The chain links TRBV6-1 to TRBJ2-7; D might be TRBD1 (6 bases). The V end lost 10 bases, the J end lost 10 bases, and 14 bases lay between the germline ends. CDR1 MNHNS and CDR2 SASEGT come from the germline V gene. The CDR3 is 10 residues long. CDR3 DNA: TGTGCCACCTGGCCGGGACAACAGTACTTC. Translating it yields CATWPGQQYF.

V usage is TRBV5-1 and J usage is TRBJ2-7; possible D gene TRBD1, 6 bases. This CDR3 region has 14 residues. V was pared by 0 bases and J by 0 bases, with 7 bases between. CDR1 SGHRS and CDR2 YFSETQ come from the germline V gene. The CDR3 DNA is TGCGCCAGCAGCTTGGGACAGGACTCCTACGAGCAGTACTTC. Its translation: CASSLGQDSYEQYF.

The J gene is TRBJ2-3, the V gene TRBV7-9, with TRBD1 matching 8 bases. Trimming took 5 bases from V and 5 from J; bases not matched to a gene: 12. CDR3 size: 16 residues. Germline values: CDR1 SEHNR, CDR2 FQNEAQ (reference sequence). The CDR3 region has the DNA TGTGCCAGCAGCCCTCTGACAGGGGCTAATCTAGATACGCAGTATTTT. Translating gives CASSPLTGANLDTQYF.

The CDR3 here is CASSPGTGNYGYTF. Written as DNA, the CDR3 is TGTGCCAGTAGTCCCGGGACAGGAAACTATGGCTACACCTTC. V usage is TRBV19 and J usage is TRBJ1-2, with 8 nucleotides matching TRBD1. Germline V gene sequence: CDR1 LNHDA, CDR2 SQIVND (reference sequence). The CDR3 is 14 residues long. J was trimmed by 2 bases and V by 5 bases; bases with no gene match: 4.

The chain is built from TRBV27 and TRBJ2-7; 8 bases are a match to TRBD2. CDR3 length: 15 residues. Germline V gene lookup returns CDR1 MNHEY and CDR2 SMNVEV (reference sequence). Germline trimming cut 6 bases from V and 4 bases from J; bases unmatched to any gene: 11. The CDR3 is CASSPGTGGGYEQYF. CDR3 in DNA: TGTGCCAGCAGCCCAGGGACGGGAGGGGGTTACGAGCAGTACTTC.

The gene calls are TRBV15 and TRBJ2-7; D gene uncertain. CDR1 is LNHNV and CDR2 is YYDKDF in the germline V gene (reference sequence). V was shortened by 1 base and J by 2 bases, with 9 bases between the two germline ends. There are 14 residues in the CDR3. In DNA, the CDR3 is TGTGCCACCAGCAGAGGTGGCAGCGCCTACGAGCAGTACTTC. Its protein is CATSRGGSAYEQYF.

The V call is TRBV30, the J call TRBJ2-3; TRBD2 aligns across 8 bases. The CDR3 consists of 14 residues. The germline V gene encodes CDR1 GTSNPN and CDR2 SVGIG (reference sequence). V lost 2 bases, J lost 2 bases, and 3 bases stayed unmatched. In nucleotides, the CDR3 is TGTGCCTGGAGTAAGCGGGGGAACACAGATACGCAGTATTTT. Protein product: CAWSKRGNTDTQYF.

The gene calls are TRBV6-1 and TRBJ2-3; a possible D gene is TRBD1 (6 bases). This CDR3 has 17 amino acids. Looked up from germline, CDR1 is MNHNS and CDR2 is SASEGT. V dropped 2 bases and J dropped 6 bases, with 21 bases sitting between them. CDR3 nucleotides: TGTGCCAGCAGTGAAAACACCGGGACACAGATTTGGGATACGCAGTATTTT. This sequence encodes CASSENTGTQIWDTQYF.

The chain uses TRBV29-1 and TRBJ1-1; D gene uncertain. This CDR3 spans 14 amino acids. Trimming removed 7 bases at V and 1 base at J, with 16 bases between. In germline, CDR1 is SQVTM, CDR2 ANQGSEA. The CDR3 here is CSAATFGGNTEAFF. The CDR3 nucleotides read TGCAGCGCCGCTACGTTCGGCGGGAACACTGAAGCTTTCTTT.

The CDR3, as DNA: TGTGCCAGCAGTTTACAAGGGACTAGCGGCTACAATGAGCAGTTCTTC. It encodes CASSLQGTSGYNEQFF. The V call is TRBV27, the J call TRBJ2-1; 11 nucleotides agree with TRBD2. V lost 2 bases, J lost 3 bases, and 3 bases stayed unmatched. CDR1 is MNHEY and CDR2 is SMNVEV in the germline V gene (reference sequence). The CDR3 is 16 amino acids.

The J gene is TRBJ2-7, the V gene TRBV5-1; 9 nucleotides agree with TRBD1. The CDR3 has 15 amino acids. Germline CDR1 reads SGHRS; CDR2 reads YFSETQ. Unmatched junction bases numbered 9, after V lost 2 bases and J lost 6 bases. CDR3 region: CASSFTPTGGVEQYF. The DNA for the CDR3 is TGCGCCAGCAGCTTTACACCTACAGGGGGCGTCGAGCAGTACTTC.

The V gene is TRBV10-3, the J gene TRBJ1-2; D unresolved. This CDR3 comprises 12 residues. Per the germline V gene, CDR1 is ENHRY and CDR2 is SYGVKD. V was trimmed by 6 bases and J by 6 bases, leaving 11 bases between them. The CDR3 reads CAISETDHGYTF. CDR3 DNA: TGTGCCATCAGCGAAACAGACCATGGCTACACCTTC.

This sequence joins TRBV7-3 and TRBJ2-2; 11 bases line up with TRBD2. J lost 4 bases, V lost 0 bases, and 7 bases had no gene match. CDR1 SGHTA and CDR2 FQGTGA come from the germline V gene. The CDR3 covers 18 residues. This CDR3 is CASSLTLAGGRSTGELFF. The CDR3 DNA sequence: TGTGCCAGCAGCTTAACGCTAGCGGGGGGCCGCAGCACCGGGGAGCTGTTTTTT.

This chain links TRBV28 with TRBJ2-7, with 8 bases identical to TRBD1. The CDR3 length is 13 residues. The trim removed 6 bases at V and 2 bases at J, leaving 3 bases unmatched. Germline V CDR1 and CDR2: MDHEN, SYDVKM. CDR3 loop: CASRKTGAYEQYF. The CDR3 bases are TGTGCCAGCAGGAAGACAGGGGCCTACGAGCAGTACTTC.

CDR3 sequence reads: CASSDSGTGGGANVLTF. The CDR3 DNA reads as TGTGCCAGCAGTGACTCCGGGACAGGGGGTGGGGCCAACGTCCTGACTTTC. J is TRBJ2-6 and V is TRBV6-4; 11 bases fit TRBD1. The CDR3 runs to 17 residues. The trim removed 0 bases at V and 3 bases at J, leaving 1 base unmatched. Germline-derived CDR1 and CDR2 are MRHNA and SNTAGT.

This chain connects TRBV28 to TRBJ1-2, with D possibly being TRBD1 (5 bases). CDR3 length: 13 residues. Germline V CDR1 and CDR2: MDHEN, SYDVKM. With 8 bases removed from V and 4 bases from J, the gap between germline ends came to 14 bases. The CDR3 sequence is CASGAGIRYGYTF. As DNA, the CDR3 is TGTGCCAGCGGCGCAGGGATTCGCTATGGCTACACCTTC.

The chain couples TRBV7-8 to TRBJ2-6; 13 bases fit TRBD2. Germline V gives CDR1 SGHVS, CDR2 FQNEAQ. The CDR3 is 21 residues long. The V and J ends lost 5 bases and 2 bases, in that order; junction bases with no gene match: 15. This CDR3 is CASSARGTSGKGSPGANVLTF. DNA of the CDR3: TGTGCCAGCAGCGCTAGGGGGACTAGCGGGAAGGGTAGTCCTGGGGCCAACGTCCTGACTTTC.

This rearrangement joins TRBV6-1 to TRBJ2-1, with TRBD2 matching 11 bases. The CDR3 is made up of 15 amino acids. Germline trimming cut 2 bases from V and 9 bases from J; bases unmatched to any gene: 6. The germline gives CDR1 MNHNS, CDR2 SASEGT. The CDR3 DNA reads as TGTGCCAGCAGTGAACTAGCGGGGGGCTCTCTTGAGCAGTTCTTC. It yields the protein CASSELAGGSLEQFF.

The chain is built from TRBV5-1 and TRBJ2-7; TRBD1 might be the D (5 bases). The germline V and J ends were trimmed by 4 bases and 3 bases, with 8 bases remaining between them. This CDR3 spans 12 amino acids. The germline V gene encodes CDR1 SGHRS and CDR2 YFSETQ. The CDR3 sequence is CASSPDNYEQYF. CDR3 coding DNA: TGCGCCAGCAGCCCGGACAACTACGAGCAGTACTTC.

V gene TRBV7-9 combines with J gene TRBJ1-3; 8 bases agree with TRBD1. The V gene's germline CDR1 is SEHNR and CDR2 FQNEAQ (reference sequence). The trim removed 1 base at V and 2 bases at J, leaving 1 base unmatched. This CDR3 comprises 15 residues. The CDR3 loop is CASSLVQGAGNTIYF. As DNA, the CDR3 is TGTGCCAGCAGCTTAGTACAGGGGGCTGGAAACACCATATATTTT.

This chain joins TRBV6-1 and TRBJ1-3, with 7 positions matching TRBD1. Per germline, CDR1 MNHNS and CDR2 SASEGT. J lost 2 bases, V lost 8 bases, and 6 bases had no gene match. This CDR3 is 14 amino acids long. As DNA, the CDR3 is TGTGCCAGCGACGAACAGGGGACTGGAAACACCATATATTTT. Amino acids: CASDEQGTGNTIYF.

The V gene is TRBV18, the J gene TRBJ1-1, with 7 bases aligning to TRBD1. From germline, CDR1 is KGHSH and CDR2 LQKENI. This CDR3 has 14 residues. The junction had 5 bases not matched to a gene; V was cut back by 6 bases and J by 1 base. The CDR3 nucleotides read TGTGCCAGCTCGCTGACAGGGCCGAACACTGAAGCTTTCTTT. It codes for CASSLTGPNTEAFF.

V usage is TRBV28 and J usage is TRBJ2-7; D uncertain. Trimming took off 3 bases at V and 4 bases at J, with 7 bases between the two ends. The germline gives CDR1 MDHEN, CDR2 SYDVKM. The CDR3 runs 12 residues. The CDR3 here is CASSLSRYEQYF. In DNA, the CDR3 is TGTGCCAGCAGTTTGAGCAGGTACGAGCAGTACTTC.

This chain links TRBV28 with TRBJ1-1; D is ambiguous. Germline CDR1 reads MDHEN; CDR2 reads SYDVKM. The CDR3 is 13 residues long. With 4 bases removed from V and 4 bases from J, the gap between germline ends came to 10 bases. In DNA form, the CDR3 reads TGTGCCAGCAGTTCCCCGGGAGCCACTGAAGCTTTCTTT. Protein sequence: CASSSPGATEAFF.

This chain connects TRBV15 to TRBJ1-6; D ambiguous. The ends were cut back, 0 bases at V and 0 bases at J, with 9 bases in the middle. In germline, CDR1 is LNHNV, CDR2 YYDKDF (reference sequence). The CDR3 covers 17 residues. The CDR3 DNA sequence: TGTGCCACCAGCAGAGATCGGGTCAGCTCCTATAATTCACCCCTCCACTTT. This codes for CATSRDRVSSYNSPLHF.

The chain links TRBV18 to TRBJ2-5, with 8 bases identical to TRBD2. Per germline, CDR1 KGHSH and CDR2 LQKENI. This CDR3 contains 14 residues. V dropped 3 bases and J dropped 5; count of bases not matched to a gene: 5. The CDR3 nucleotides are TGTGCCAGCTCACCGGCGGGGGGCGTTGAGACCCAGTACTTC. Its protein product is CASSPAGGVETQYF.

The chain recombines TRBV6-6 with TRBJ2-5; the D gene is possibly TRBD2 (5 bases). The CDR3 spans 14 residues. In germline, CDR1 is MNHNY, CDR2 SVGAGI (reference sequence). Trimming removed 9 bases at V and 3 bases at J, with 17 bases between. The CDR3 reads CASTHVGEKETQYF. CDR3 nucleotides: TGTGCCAGTACCCACGTCGGGGAAAAAGAGACCCAGTACTTC.

J is TRBJ2-2 and V is TRBV11-3; 7 positions match TRBD2. The CDR3 spans 16 residues. Germline loops: CDR1 SGHNT, CDR2 YENEEA. Trimming removed 0 bases from V and 3 bases from J; junction bases left unmatched: 4. CDR3: CASSLELGGDTGELFF. The CDR3 DNA reads TGTGCCAGCAGCTTAGAGTTGGGAGGGGACACCGGGGAGCTGTTTTTT. The variable domain in full, with the rest retrieved from reference TRBV11-3 and TRBJ2-2, is EAGVVQSPRYKIIEKKQPVAFWCNPISGHNTLYWYLQNLGQGPELLIRYENEEAVDDSQLPKDRFSAERLKGVDSTLKIQPAELGDSAVYLCASSLELGGDTGELFFGEGSRLTVL.

V and J are TRBV7-2 and TRBJ1-3; D not resolved. V shed 1 base and J shed 0 bases, with 7 bases lying between them. CDR1 is SGHTA, CDR2 FQGNSA, per germline. The length of the CDR3 is 15 residues. The CDR3 reads CASSLGQGSGNTIYF. CDR3 coding DNA: TGTGCCAGCAGCTTAGGACAAGGCTCTGGAAACACCATATATTTT. The full variable domain, its missing parts supplied by reference TRBV7-2 and TRBJ1-3, is GAGVSQSPSNKVTEKGKDVELRCDPISGHTALYWYRQSLGQGLEFLIYFQGNSAPDKSGLPSDRFSAERTGGSVSTLTIQRTQQEDSAVYLCASSLGQGSGNTIYFGEGSWLTVV.